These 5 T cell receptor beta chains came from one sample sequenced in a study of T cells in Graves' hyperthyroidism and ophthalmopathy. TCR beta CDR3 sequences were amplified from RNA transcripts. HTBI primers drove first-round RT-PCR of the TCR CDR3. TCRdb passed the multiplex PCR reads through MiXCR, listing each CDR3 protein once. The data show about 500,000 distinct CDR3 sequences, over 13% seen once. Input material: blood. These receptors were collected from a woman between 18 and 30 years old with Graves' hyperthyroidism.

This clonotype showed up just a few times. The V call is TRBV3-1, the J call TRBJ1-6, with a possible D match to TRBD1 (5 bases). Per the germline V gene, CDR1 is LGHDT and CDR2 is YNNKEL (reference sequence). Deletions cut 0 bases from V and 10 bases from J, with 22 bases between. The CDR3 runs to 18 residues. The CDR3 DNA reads TGTGCCAGCAGCCAAGAAAAAATAGGGCGGCTCGGGGGGTCACCCCTCCACTTT. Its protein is CASSQEKIGRLGGSPLHF.

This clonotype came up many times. CDR3 protein: CASSPSKGPEQFF. The CDR3 region has the DNA TGTGCCAGCAGCCCCAGTAAAGGGCCCGAGCAGTTCTTC. This chain joins TRBV3-1 and TRBJ2-1, with D unclear. Trimming removed 4 bases from V and 10 bases from J, with 14 bases in between. This CDR3 contains 13 residues. CDR1 is LGHDT, CDR2 YNNKEL, per germline (reference sequence).

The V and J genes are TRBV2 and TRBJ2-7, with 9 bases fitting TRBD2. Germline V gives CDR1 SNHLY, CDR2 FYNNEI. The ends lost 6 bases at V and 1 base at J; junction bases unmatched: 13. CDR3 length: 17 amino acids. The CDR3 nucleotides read TGTGCCAGCAGGTTTCCTAGGGCTAGCGGGACGTCCTACGAGCAGTACGTC. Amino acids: CASRFPRASGTSYEQYV.

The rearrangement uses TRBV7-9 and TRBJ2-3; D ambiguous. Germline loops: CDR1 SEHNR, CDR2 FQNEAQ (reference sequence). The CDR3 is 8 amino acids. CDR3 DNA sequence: TGTGCTTCAGATACGCAGTATTTT. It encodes CASDTQYF.

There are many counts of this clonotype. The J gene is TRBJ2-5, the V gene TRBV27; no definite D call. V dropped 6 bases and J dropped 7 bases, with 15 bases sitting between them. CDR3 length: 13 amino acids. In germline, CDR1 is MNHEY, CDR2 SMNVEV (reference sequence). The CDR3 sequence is CASSFDKSGTQYF. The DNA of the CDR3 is TGTGCCAGCAGCTTTGATAAGAGTGGGACCCAGTACTTC.